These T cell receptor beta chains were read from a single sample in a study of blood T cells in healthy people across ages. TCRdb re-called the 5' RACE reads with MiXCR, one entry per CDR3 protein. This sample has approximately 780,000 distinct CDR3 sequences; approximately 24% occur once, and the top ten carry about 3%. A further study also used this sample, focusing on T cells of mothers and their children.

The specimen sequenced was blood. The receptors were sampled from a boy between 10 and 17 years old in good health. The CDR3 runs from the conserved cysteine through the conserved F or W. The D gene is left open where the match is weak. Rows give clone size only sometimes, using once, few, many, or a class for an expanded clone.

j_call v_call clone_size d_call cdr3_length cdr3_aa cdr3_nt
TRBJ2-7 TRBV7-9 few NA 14 CASSTDTASYEQYF TGTGCCAGCAGCACGGACACGGCCTCCTACGAGCAGTACTTC
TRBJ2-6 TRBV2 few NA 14 CASRRAEGANVLTF TGTGCCAGCAGACGGGCGGAAGGGGCCAACGTCCTGACTTTC
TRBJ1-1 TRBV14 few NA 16 CASSQAHLRARTEAFF TGTGCCAGCAGCCAAGCCCATCTCCGGGCCAGGACTGAAGCTTTCTTT
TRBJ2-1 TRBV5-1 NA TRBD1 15 CASSSEGQGAYEQFF TGCGCCAGCAGCTCGGAGGGGCAGGGGGCATACGAGCAGTTCTTC
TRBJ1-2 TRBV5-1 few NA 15 CASSLADSLNYGYTF TGCGCCAGCAGCTTGGCGGACAGCTTAAACTATGGCTACACCTTC
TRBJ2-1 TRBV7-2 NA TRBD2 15 CASSSPGTSDNGQFF TGTGCCAGCAGCTCTCCCGGGACTAGCGACAATGGGCAGTTCTTC
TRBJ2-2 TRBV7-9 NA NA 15 CASSFSREAAGELFF TGTGCCAGCAGCTTTAGCAGGGAAGCCGCCGGGGAGCTGTTTTTT
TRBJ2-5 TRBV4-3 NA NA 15 CASSQDSGYQETQYF TGCGCCAGCAGCCAAGATTCTGGCTACCAAGAGACCCAGTACTTC
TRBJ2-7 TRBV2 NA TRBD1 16 CASSDPGQGPSYEQYF TGTGCCAGCAGTGATCCGGGACAGGGGCCTTCCTACGAGCAGTACTTC
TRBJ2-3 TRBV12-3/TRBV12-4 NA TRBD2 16 CASSPGLAGYTDTQYF TGTGCCAGCAGTCCAGGACTAGCGGGATACACAGATACGCAGTATTTT
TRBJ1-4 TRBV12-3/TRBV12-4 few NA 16 CASSLGVRTPNEKLFF TGTGCCAGCAGTCTAGGGGTCCGTACGCCGAATGAAAAACTGTTTTTT
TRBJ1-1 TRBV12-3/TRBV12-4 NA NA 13 CASSLEVRTEAFF TGTGCCAGCAGTTTAGAAGTACGCACTGAAGCTTTCTTT
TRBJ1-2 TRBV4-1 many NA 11 CASSSVGGYTF TGCGCCAGCAGCAGTGTAGGGGGCTACACCTTC
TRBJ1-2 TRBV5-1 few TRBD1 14 CASSPLDRTYGYTF TGCGCCAGCAGCCCCTTGGACAGGACCTATGGCTACACCTTC
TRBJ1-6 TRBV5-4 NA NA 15 CASSPAGSYNSPLHF TGTGCCAGCAGCCCCGCTGGGAGCTATAATTCACCCCTCCACTTT
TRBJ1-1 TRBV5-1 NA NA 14 CASSFVTPNTEAFF TGCGCCAGCAGCTTCGTGACACCGAACACTGAAGCTTTCTTT
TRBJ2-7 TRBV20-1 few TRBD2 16 CSARDFKSGRSGEQYF TGCAGTGCTAGAGACTTTAAAAGCGGGAGATCGGGCGAGCAGTACTTC
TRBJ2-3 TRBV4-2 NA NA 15 CASSFPGLITDTQYF TGTGCCAGCAGTTTCCCGGGACTCATCACAGATACGCAGTATTTT
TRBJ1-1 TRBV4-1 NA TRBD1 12 CASSHGTGEAFF TGCGCCAGCAGCCACGGGACAGGGGAAGCTTTCTTT
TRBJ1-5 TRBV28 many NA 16 CASSSSGGQLRQPQHF TGTGCCAGCAGCTCTTCGGGGGGGCAGCTACGGCAGCCCCAGCATTTT
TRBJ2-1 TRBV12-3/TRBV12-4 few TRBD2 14 CASSLGLAGDEQFF TGTGCCAGCAGTTTGGGACTAGCGGGAGATGAGCAGTTCTTC
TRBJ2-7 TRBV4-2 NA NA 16 CASSQGPSSSTTKQYF TGTGCCAGCAGCCAAGGTCCGTCCAGTTCTACTACGAAGCAGTACTTC
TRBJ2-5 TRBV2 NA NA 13 CASSWGIQETQYF TGTGCCAGCAGTTGGGGGATCCAAGAGACCCAGTACTTC
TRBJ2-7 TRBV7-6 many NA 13 CASSQFLGGEQYF TGTGCCAGCAGCCAGTTTCTAGGTGGGGAGCAGTACTTC
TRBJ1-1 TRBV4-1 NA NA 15 CASKTPSGGKSEAFF TGCGCCAGCAAAACCCCCTCGGGAGGGAAATCTGAAGCTTTCTTT
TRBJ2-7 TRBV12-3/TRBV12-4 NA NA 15 CASSLSGINAYEQYF TGTGCCAGCAGTTTATCGGGCATCAACGCCTACGAGCAGTACTTC
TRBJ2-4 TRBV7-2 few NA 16 CASSLGSRQFGNIQYF TGTGCCAGCAGCTTAGGATCCCGACAGTTCGGAAACATTCAGTACTTC
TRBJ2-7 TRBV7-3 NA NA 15 CASSLRAGGDYEQYF TGTGCCAGCAGCTTAAGGGCAGGAGGGGACTACGAGCAGTACTTC
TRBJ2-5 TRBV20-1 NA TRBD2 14 CSGRSGGVGETQYF TGCAGTGGTCGGAGCGGGGGGGTGGGAGAGACCCAGTACTTC
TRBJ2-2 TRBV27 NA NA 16 CASSLLGFENTGELFF TGTGCCAGCAGTTTATTAGGTTTCGAGAACACCGGGGAGCTGTTTTTT
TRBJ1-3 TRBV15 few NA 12 CATSRREPTIYF TGTGCCACCAGCAGAAGGGAACCCACCATATATTTT
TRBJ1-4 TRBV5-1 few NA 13 CASSRITGEKLFF TGCGCCAGCAGTCGCATCACAGGGGAAAAACTGTTTTTT
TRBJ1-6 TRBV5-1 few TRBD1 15 CASSLLTGGYSPLHF TGCGCCAGCAGCTTGCTGACAGGGGGCTATTCACCCCTCCACTTT
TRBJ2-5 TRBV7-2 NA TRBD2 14 CASSPQVAGRTQYF TGTGCCAGCAGCCCGCAGGTAGCGGGGCGGACCCAGTACTTC
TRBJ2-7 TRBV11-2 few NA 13 CASSSQGSSEQYF TGTGCCAGCAGCTCGCAGGGTTCTTCCGAGCAGTACTTC
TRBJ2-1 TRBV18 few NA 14 CASSTSSTYNEQFF TGTGCCAGCTCAACTAGTTCTACCTACAATGAGCAGTTCTTC
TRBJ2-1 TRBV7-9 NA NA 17 CASSLGGDRSSYNEQFF TGTGCCAGCAGCTTAGGGGGGGACAGAAGCTCCTACAATGAGCAGTTCTTC
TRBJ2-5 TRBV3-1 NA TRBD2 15 CASTPTGGSGGAQYF TGTGCCAGCACCCCCACAGGTGGTAGCGGGGGTGCCCAGTACTTC
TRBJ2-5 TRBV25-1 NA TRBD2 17 CASSGLAGGPMRETQYF TGTGCCAGCAGTGGGCTAGCGGGGGGCCCGATGAGAGAGACCCAGTACTTC
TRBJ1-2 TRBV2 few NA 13 CASRASGLYGYTF TGTGCCAGCAGAGCTTCGGGGCTCTATGGCTACACCTTC
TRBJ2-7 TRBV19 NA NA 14 CASRPPGQPYEQYF TGTGCCAGTAGACCCCCGGGACAACCATACGAGCAGTACTTC
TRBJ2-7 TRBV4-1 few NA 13 CASSQTRVGEQYF TGCGCCAGCAGCCAAACCAGGGTGGGAGAGCAGTACTTC